A single sample gave rise to the 11 T cell receptor beta chains below, sequenced in a study of blood T cell repertoires in COVID-19. Method: immunoSEQ multiplex PCR; TCRdb's copy keeps in-frame clones and lacks some. In the table there are around 250,000 clones, approximately 82% of which are singletons. The sample comprised peripheral blood. These receptor sequences come from a man aged 80 or over with acute or convalescent COVID-19.

The genes are TRBV19 and TRBJ2-6; 9 bases are a match to TRBD1. J was trimmed by 2 bases and V by 7 bases; bases with no gene match: 6. CDR3 length equals 16 residues. Per germline, CDR1 LNHDA and CDR2 SQIVND (reference sequence). Here the CDR3 reads CASTRTGDTGANVLTF. CDR3 DNA: TGTGCCAGTACGAGGACAGGGGATACTGGGGCCAACGTCCTGACTTTC.

This clone was detected a few times. This chain joins TRBV29-1 and TRBJ1-6, with D uncertain. The V end was cut by 4 bases, the J end by 8 bases, with 9 bases between. This CDR3 has 12 amino acids. The germline gives CDR1 SQVTM, CDR2 ANQGSEA. The CDR3 protein is CSVGTSDSPLHF. The CDR3 nucleotides are TGCAGCGTTGGAACAAGTGATTCACCCCTCCACTTT.

The chain is built from TRBV7-8 and TRBJ1-1; the D is unclear. The CDR3 runs 15 residues. The germline V gene has CDR1 SGHVS and CDR2 FQNEAQ. Trimming took 1 base from V and 4 from J, leaving 13 bases between them. The CDR3 sequence is CASSLGTAGSTEAFF. CDR3 nucleotide sequence: TGTGCCAGCAGCTTAGGGACCGCCGGGAGCACTGAAGCTTTCTTT.

The sample holds one count of this clone. This chain connects TRBV30 to TRBJ2-5; D uncertain. This CDR3 has 11 amino acids. V was cut by 2 bases and J by 5 bases, with 6 bases left in between. Looked up from germline, CDR1 is GTSNPN and CDR2 is SVGIG (reference sequence). CDR3 bases: TGTGCCTGGAGTACCGGGGAGACCCAGTACTTC. It yields the protein CAWSTGETQYF. The full variable domain, its missing parts supplied by reference TRBV30 and TRBJ2-5, is SQTIHQWPATLVQPVGSPLSLECTVEGTSNPNLYWYRQAAGRGLQLLFYSVGIGQISSEVPQNLSASRPQDRQFILSSKKLLLSDSGFYLCAWSTGETQYFGPGTRLLVL.

V is TRBV12-3 or TRBV12-4 and J is TRBJ2-1, with 8 positions matching TRBD1. This CDR3 contains 13 residues. With 5 bases clipped from V and 9 bases from J, the junction kept 6 bases outside the gene matches. The CDR3 DNA follows: TGTGCCAGCAGTCGACAGGGGTTTGGTGAGCAGTTCTTC. Translated: CASSRQGFGEQFF.

This clone came up once. V gene TRBV19 combines with J gene TRBJ2-5, with D possibly being TRBD1 (5 bases). The CDR3 is made up of 15 amino acids. Trimming removed 1 base at V and 1 base at J, with 10 bases between. CDR1 is LNHDA, CDR2 SQIVND, per germline (reference sequence). CDR3 sequence reads: CASSIVQGSQETQYF. DNA for the CDR3: TGTGCCAGTAGTATAGTTCAGGGATCCCAAGAGACCCAGTACTTC.

This clone ranks as medium-sized. The chain carries TRBV19 and TRBJ2-1; 7 positions agree with TRBD1. The CDR3 totals 16 residues. In germline, CDR1 is LNHDA, CDR2 SQIVND (reference sequence). V trimming: 5 bases; J trimming: 9 bases; junction bases outside the gene matches: 16. The CDR3 is CASSGRGTVERGEQFF. The CDR3 DNA reads TGTGCCAGTAGTGGGAGAGGGACAGTCGAGAGAGGTGAGCAGTTCTTC.

The gene calls are TRBV5-4 and TRBJ1-2, with no clear D. V was pared by 3 bases and J by 5 bases, with 17 bases between. The germline V gene encodes CDR1 SGHNT and CDR2 YYREEE (reference sequence). The CDR3 length is 15 residues. CDR3: CASSSVSVAAYGYTF. The DNA of the CDR3 is TGTGCCAGCAGCTCGGTCAGCGTCGCAGCATATGGCTACACCTTC.

This clone was seen only a few times. The CDR3 protein is CATTGGSYNEQFF. The DNA of the CDR3 is TGTGCCACTACGGGAGGGTCCTACAATGAGCAGTTCTTC. The chain has TRBV3-1 (or the pseudogene TRBV3-2) and TRBJ2-1; the match to TRBD2 covers 8 bases. V lost 10 bases, J lost 1 base, and 3 bases stayed unmatched. CDR3 length equals 13 residues. Germline CDR1 LGHDT, CDR2 YNNKEL (reference sequence).

The chain has TRBV28 and TRBJ1-4, with a possible D match to TRBD1 (6 bases). Germline V gene data show CDR1 as MDHEN and CDR2 as SYDVKM. The CDR3 runs to 15 residues. V lost 6 bases and J lost 7, with 18 bases in between. CDR3 sequence reads: CASRPDVTGFEKLFF. For the CDR3, the DNA is TGTGCCAGCAGACCGGATGTTACAGGGTTTGAAAAACTGTTTTTT.

This chain uses TRBV12-3 or TRBV12-4 with TRBJ2-5; a possible D gene is TRBD1 (5 bases). Between the trimmed V and J ends, which lost 3 bases and 2 bases, there was a span of 7 bases. This CDR3 region has 13 residues. The CDR3 region is CASSFTGQETQYF. Written as DNA, the CDR3 is TGTGCCAGCAGTTTCACAGGTCAAGAGACCCAGTACTTC.